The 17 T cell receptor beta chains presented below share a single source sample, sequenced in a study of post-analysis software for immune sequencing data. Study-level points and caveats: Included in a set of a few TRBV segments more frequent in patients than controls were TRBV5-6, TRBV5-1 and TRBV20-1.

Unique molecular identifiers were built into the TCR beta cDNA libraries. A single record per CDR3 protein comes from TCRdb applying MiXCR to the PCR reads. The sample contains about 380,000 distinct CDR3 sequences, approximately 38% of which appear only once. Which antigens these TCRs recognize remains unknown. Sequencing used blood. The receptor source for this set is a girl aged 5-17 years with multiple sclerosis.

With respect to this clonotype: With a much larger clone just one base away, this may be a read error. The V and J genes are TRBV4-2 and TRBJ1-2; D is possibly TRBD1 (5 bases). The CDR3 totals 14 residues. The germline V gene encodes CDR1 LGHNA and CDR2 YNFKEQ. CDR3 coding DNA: TGTGCCAGCAGCCAAGGAATGGGGGAAAGTGGCTACATCTTC. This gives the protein CASSQGMGESGYIF.

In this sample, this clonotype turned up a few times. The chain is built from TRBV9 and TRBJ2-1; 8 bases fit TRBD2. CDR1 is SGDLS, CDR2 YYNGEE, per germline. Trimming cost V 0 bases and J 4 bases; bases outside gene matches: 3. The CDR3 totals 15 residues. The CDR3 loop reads CASSVDSGKYNEQFF. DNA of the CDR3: TGTGCCAGCAGCGTAGATAGCGGGAAATACAATGAGCAGTTCTTC. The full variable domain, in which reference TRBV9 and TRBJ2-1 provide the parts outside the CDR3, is DSGVTQTPKHLITATGQRVTLRCSPRSGDLSVYWYQQSLDQGLQFLIQYYNGEERAKGNILERFSAQQFPDLHSELNLSSLELGDSALYFCASSVDSGKYNEQFFGPGTRLTVL.

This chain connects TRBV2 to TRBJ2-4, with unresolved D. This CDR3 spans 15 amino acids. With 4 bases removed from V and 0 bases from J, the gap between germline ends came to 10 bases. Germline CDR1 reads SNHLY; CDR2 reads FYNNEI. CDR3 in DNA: TGTGCCAGCAGTGGGAAGGACGTAGCCAAAAACATTCAGTACTTC. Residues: CASSGKDVAKNIQYF.

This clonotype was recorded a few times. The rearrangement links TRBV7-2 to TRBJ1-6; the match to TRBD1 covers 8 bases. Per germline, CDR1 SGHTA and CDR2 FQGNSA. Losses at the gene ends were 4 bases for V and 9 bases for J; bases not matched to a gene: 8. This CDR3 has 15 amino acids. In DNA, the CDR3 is TGTGCCAGCAGCTACCAGACAGGGGAAGGTTCACCCCTCCACTTT. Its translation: CASSYQTGEGSPLHF.

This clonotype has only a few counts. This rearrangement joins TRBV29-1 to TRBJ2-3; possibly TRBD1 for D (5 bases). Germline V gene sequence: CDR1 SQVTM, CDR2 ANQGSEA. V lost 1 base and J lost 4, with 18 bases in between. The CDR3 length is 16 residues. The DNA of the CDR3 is TGCAGCGTTGAAGCCCCAGGACACTTAGGGGCAGATACGCAGTATTTT. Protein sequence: CSVEAPGHLGADTQYF.

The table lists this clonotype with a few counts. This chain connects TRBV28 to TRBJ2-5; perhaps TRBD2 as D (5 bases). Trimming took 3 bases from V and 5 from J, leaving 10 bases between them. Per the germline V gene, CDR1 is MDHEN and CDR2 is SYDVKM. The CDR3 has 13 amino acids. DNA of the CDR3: TGTGCCAGCAGTTTGGGCGGGCCTGAGACCCAGTACTTC. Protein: CASSLGGPETQYF.

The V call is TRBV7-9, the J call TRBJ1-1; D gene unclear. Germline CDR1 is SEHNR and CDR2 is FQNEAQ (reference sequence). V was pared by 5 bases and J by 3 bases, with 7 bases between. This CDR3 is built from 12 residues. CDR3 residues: CASSPDYTEAFF. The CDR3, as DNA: TGTGCCAGCAGCCCAGACTACACTGAAGCTTTCTTT.

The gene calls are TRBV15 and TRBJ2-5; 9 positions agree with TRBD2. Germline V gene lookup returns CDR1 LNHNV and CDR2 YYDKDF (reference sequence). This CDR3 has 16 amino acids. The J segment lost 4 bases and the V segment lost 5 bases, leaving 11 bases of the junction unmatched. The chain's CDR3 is CATSAQIGSGGETQYF. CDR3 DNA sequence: TGTGCCACCAGCGCCCAAATTGGTAGCGGGGGAGAGACCCAGTACTTC.

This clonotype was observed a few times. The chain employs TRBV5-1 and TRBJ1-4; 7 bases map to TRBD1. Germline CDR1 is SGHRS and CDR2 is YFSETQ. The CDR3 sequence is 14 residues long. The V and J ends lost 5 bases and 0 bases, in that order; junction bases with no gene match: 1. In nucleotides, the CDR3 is TGCGCCAGCAGGGGACAGCCAACTAATGAAAAACTGTTTTTT. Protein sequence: CASRGQPTNEKLFF.

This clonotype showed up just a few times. CDR3 amino acids: CASSPTSGGAADTQYF. CDR3 nucleotide sequence: TGTGCCAGCAGCCCCACTAGCGGGGGGGCCGCTGATACGCAGTATTTT. The chain couples TRBV7-2 to TRBJ2-3, with 13 bases matching TRBD2. This CDR3 has 16 residues. V lost 5 bases and J lost 6; bases outside the gene matches: 8. In germline, CDR1 is SGHTA, CDR2 FQGNSA.

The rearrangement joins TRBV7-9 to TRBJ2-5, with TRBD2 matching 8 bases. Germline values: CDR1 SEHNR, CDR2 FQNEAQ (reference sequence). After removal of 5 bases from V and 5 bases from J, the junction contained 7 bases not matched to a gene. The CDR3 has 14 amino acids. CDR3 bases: TGTGCCAGCAGCCTAAGGCGGGGGGTGGAGACCCAGTACTTC. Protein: CASSLRRGVETQYF.

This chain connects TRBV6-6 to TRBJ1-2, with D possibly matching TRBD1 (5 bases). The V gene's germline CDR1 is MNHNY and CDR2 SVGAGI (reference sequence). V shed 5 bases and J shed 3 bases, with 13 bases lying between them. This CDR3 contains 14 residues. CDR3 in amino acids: CASSTPEGYYGYTF. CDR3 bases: TGTGCCAGCAGTACCCCTGAGGGGTACTATGGCTACACCTTC.

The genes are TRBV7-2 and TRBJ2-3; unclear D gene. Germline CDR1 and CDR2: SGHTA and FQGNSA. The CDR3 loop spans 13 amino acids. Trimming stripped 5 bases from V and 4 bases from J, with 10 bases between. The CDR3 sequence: CASSPGPPDTQYF. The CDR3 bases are TGTGCCAGCAGCCCCGGTCCCCCAGATACGCAGTATTTT. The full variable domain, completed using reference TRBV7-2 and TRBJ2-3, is GAGVSQSPSNKVTEKGKDVELRCDPISGHTALYWYRQSLGQGLEFLIYFQGNSAPDKSGLPSDRFSAERTGGSVSTLTIQRTQQEDSAVYLCASSPGPPDTQYFGPGTRLTVL.

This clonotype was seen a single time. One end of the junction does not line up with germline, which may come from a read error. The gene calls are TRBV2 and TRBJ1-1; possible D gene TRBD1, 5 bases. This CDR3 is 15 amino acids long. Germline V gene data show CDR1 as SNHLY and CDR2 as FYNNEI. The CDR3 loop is CANSYTGTGNTEAFF. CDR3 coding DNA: TGTGCCAACAGTTATACCGGGACCGGGAACACTGAAGCTTTCTTT.

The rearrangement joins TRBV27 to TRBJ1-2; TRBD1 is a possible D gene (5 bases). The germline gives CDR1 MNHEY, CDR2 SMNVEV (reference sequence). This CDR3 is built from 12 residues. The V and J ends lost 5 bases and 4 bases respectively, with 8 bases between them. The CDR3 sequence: CASSKGPYGYTF. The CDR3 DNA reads TGTGCCAGCAGTAAGGGACCCTATGGCTACACCTTC.

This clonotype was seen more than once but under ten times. The CDR3 loop reads CASSSPSGGTSNYNEQFF. CDR3 in DNA: TGTGCCAGCAGTTCCCCTAGCGGGGGGACGTCTAACTACAATGAGCAGTTCTTC. J is TRBJ2-1 and V is TRBV27; 11 nucleotides line up with TRBD2. This CDR3 contains 18 residues. CDR1 is MNHEY, CDR2 SMNVEV, per germline (reference sequence). V gave up 4 bases and J gave up 3 bases; unmatched junction bases: 11.

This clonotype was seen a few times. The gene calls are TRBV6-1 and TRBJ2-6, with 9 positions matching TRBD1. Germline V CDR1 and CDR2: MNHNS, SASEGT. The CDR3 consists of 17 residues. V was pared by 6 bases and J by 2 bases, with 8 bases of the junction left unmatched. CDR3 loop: CASRSGQGVPGANVLTF. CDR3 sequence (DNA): TGTGCCAGCAGATCGGGACAGGGAGTCCCTGGGGCCAACGTCCTGACTTTC.